The next 18 T cell receptor beta chains were all read from a single sample in a study of cytomegalovirus exposure and HLA in healthy donors. Both 60 Vbeta primers and 13 Jbeta primers went into the PCR. Repertoires were generated with immunoSEQ multiplex PCR, while TCRdb's copy carries only in-frame clones and drops some. The repertoire holds about 230,000 clones, about 89% seen once, with over 0.95% in the top ten. Material for sequencing was PBMCs. These receptors all stem from a woman under 30 in good health and CMV-seronegative.

The chain recombines TRBV5-4 with TRBJ1-1; 8 positions agree with TRBD1. This CDR3 is built from 14 residues. CDR1 and CDR2 (germline): SGHNT, YYREEE (reference sequence). V dropped 3 bases and J dropped 1; count of bases not matched to a gene: 2. The CDR3 loop is CASSSTGGNTEAFF. The CDR3 DNA follows: TGTGCCAGCAGCTCCACAGGGGGGAACACTGAAGCTTTCTTT.

The chain employs TRBV5-4 and TRBJ2-7; TRBD2 agrees at 7 bases. From germline, CDR1 is SGHNT and CDR2 YYREEE (reference sequence). Trimming cost V 0 bases and J 6 bases; bases outside gene matches: 6. The CDR3 contains 14 residues. The CDR3 DNA reads as TGTGCCAGCAGCTTGGACCGTCGGACTAGCGAGCAGTACTTC. Its protein product is CASSLDRRTSEQYF.

This clone is a singleton in its sample. The CDR3 here is CASSGGNTGELFF. CDR3 DNA: TGTGCCAGCTCGGGAGGGAACACCGGGGAGCTGTTTTTT. This chain joins TRBV6-4 and TRBJ2-2; 7 nucleotides align to TRBD2. The ends lost 8 bases at V and 1 base at J; junction bases unmatched: 1. The length of the CDR3 is 13 residues. CDR1 is MRHNA and CDR2 is SNTAGT in the germline V gene.

In DNA, the CDR3 is TGTGCCATCAATTACGTACAGGGTTCGGAAGAGACCCAGTACTTC. Encoded protein: CAINYVQGSEETQYF. This sequence joins TRBV10-3 and TRBJ2-5, with D possibly TRBD1 on 6 matching bases. This CDR3 region has 15 residues. Trimming left V 7 bases short and J 3 bases short, with 18 bases between. CDR1 ENHRY and CDR2 SYGVKD come from the germline V gene.

With regard to this clone: The sample contains more than one DNA sequence encoding this CDR3. The V gene is TRBV4-3, the J gene TRBJ2-1; tentatively, D is TRBD1 (6 bases). From germline, CDR1 is LGHNA and CDR2 YSLEER. The CDR3 has 15 amino acids. Trimming removed 0 bases from V and 4 bases from J, with 10 bases in between. The CDR3 DNA reads TGCGCCAGCAGCCAAGATGGGACAACATACAATGAGCAGTTCTTC. Translating it yields CASSQDGTTYNEQFF.

The chain carries TRBV14 and TRBJ1-1; TRBD1 matches 9 bases. Per the germline V gene, CDR1 is SGHDN and CDR2 is FVKESK. There are 16 residues in the CDR3. The ends lost 0 bases at V and 4 bases at J; junction bases unmatched: 6. In DNA, the CDR3 is TGTGCCAGCAGCCAAGATGTGGGGACAGGGATCACTGAAGCTTTCTTT. Protein: CASSQDVGTGITEAFF.

This clone was observed a single time. The chain uses TRBV10-2 and TRBJ2-7, with TRBD1 as a possible D gene (6 bases). Germline V lookup: CDR1 WSHSY, CDR2 SAAADI. This CDR3 has 15 amino acids. The germline V and J ends were trimmed by 6 bases and 6 bases, with 21 bases remaining between them. The CDR3 DNA is TGCGCCAGCAGCCAACCGGGACATCATTTAGGCGAGCAGTACTTC. It encodes CASSQPGHHLGEQYF.

The V gene is TRBV13, the J gene TRBJ2-1; 8 nucleotides agree with TRBD1. The CDR3 is 16 residues long. The ends lost 3 bases at V and 5 bases at J; junction bases unmatched: 9. CDR1 is PRHDT, CDR2 FYEKMQ, per germline (reference sequence). The CDR3 nucleotides read TGTGCCAGCAGCTTTCGTCAGGGGGCGACCAACAATGAGCAGTTCTTC. Encoded protein: CASSFRQGATNNEQFF.

This sequence joins TRBV9 and TRBJ2-3, with D perhaps TRBD1 (6 bases). Trimming removed 2 bases from V and 6 bases from J, with 16 bases in between. The CDR3 spans 15 residues. Germline assignment: CDR1 SGDLS and CDR2 YYNGEE. The CDR3 protein is CASSVGTSRADTQYF. The CDR3 DNA reads as TGTGCCAGCAGCGTCGGGACAAGTCGTGCGGATACGCAGTATTTT.

The rearrangement links TRBV6-5 to TRBJ1-1, with D unclear. The ends were cut back, 7 bases at V and 1 base at J, with 10 bases in the middle. The length of the CDR3 is 13 residues. CDR1 and CDR2 from the germline V gene are MNHEY and SVGAGI. The CDR3 reads CASTMPQNTEAFF. For the CDR3, the DNA is TGTGCCAGCACCATGCCACAGAACACTGAAGCTTTCTTT.

The chain carries TRBV4-3 and TRBJ2-3, with TRBD2 matching 15 bases. The CDR3 covers 18 residues. The germline gives CDR1 LGHNA, CDR2 YSLEER. Trimming cost V 4 bases and J 0 bases; bases outside gene matches: 5. CDR3 region: CASSPGTSGGPSTDTQYF. The DNA for the CDR3 is TGCGCCAGCAGCCCAGGGACTAGCGGGGGGCCGAGCACAGATACGCAGTATTTT.

This chain uses TRBV14 with TRBJ2-1, with 9 bases aligning to TRBD2. Germline CDR1 reads SGHDN; CDR2 reads FVKESK. The CDR3 extends over 14 amino acids. Losses at the gene ends were 5 bases for V and 8 bases for J; bases not matched to a gene: 7. As DNA, the CDR3 is TGTGCCAGCAGCGGGGGCGGGGGGGCCGATGAGCAGTTCTTC. Translation: CASSGGGGADEQFF.

This chain joins TRBV4-2 and TRBJ2-1; 9 nucleotides match TRBD1. The CDR3 consists of 15 residues. Germline CDR1 reads LGHNA; CDR2 reads YNFKEQ. V lost 11 bases and J lost 2; bases outside the gene matches: 10. This CDR3 reads CAARAGTGTYNEQFF. CDR3 nucleotide sequence: TGTGCCGCCCGGGCCGGGACAGGGACCTACAATGAGCAGTTCTTC.

This chain links TRBV9 with TRBJ1-3; D is ambiguous. V lost 4 bases and J 0 bases, leaving 14 bases between the germline ends. CDR1 SGDLS and CDR2 YYNGEE come from the germline V gene. This CDR3 has 16 residues. CDR3 sequence: CASSPQIRLSGNTIYF. DNA of the CDR3: TGTGCCAGCAGCCCCCAGATCCGTCTCTCTGGAAACACCATATATTTT.

The genes are TRBV14 and TRBJ2-1; 9 nucleotides match TRBD1. Per the germline V gene, CDR1 is SGHDN and CDR2 is FVKESK. J lost 7 bases, V lost 4 bases, and 8 bases had no gene match. This CDR3 region has 15 residues. For the CDR3, the DNA is TGTGCCAGCAGCCCTAGAAGGGACAGGGCGAATGAGCAGTTCTTC. It encodes CASSPRRDRANEQFF.

V usage is TRBV2 and J usage is TRBJ1-3; D not resolved. Germline CDR1 reads SNHLY; CDR2 reads FYNNEI. The CDR3 is 14 residues long. The V and J ends lost 3 bases and 0 bases respectively, with 6 bases between them. The CDR3 loop reads CASSDGGSGNTIYF. The CDR3 DNA reads TGTGCCAGCAGTGACGGCGGCTCTGGAAACACCATATATTTT. The whole variable domain, filled in from reference TRBV2 and TRBJ1-3, reads EPEVTQTPSHQVTQMGQEVILRCVPISNHLYFYWYRQILGQKVEFLVSFYNNEISEKSEIFDDQFSVERPDGSNFTLKIRSTKLEDSAMYFCASSDGGSGNTIYFGEGSWLTVV.

The CDR3 reads CASGLVGGKNTEAFF. In nucleotides, the CDR3 is TGTGCTAGTGGTTTGGTGGGGGGGAAGAACACTGAAGCTTTCTTT. The rearrangement links TRBV12-5 to TRBJ1-1, with TRBD1 as a possible D gene (5 bases). Germline assignment: CDR1 LGHNT and CDR2 FRNRAP. The CDR3 is 15 amino acids. Trimming cost V 0 bases and J 1 base, with 9 bases left between them.

The J gene is TRBJ2-7, the V gene TRBV9; perhaps TRBD1 as D (5 bases). With 5 bases removed from V and 0 bases from J, the gap between germline ends came to 15 bases. The length of the CDR3 is 15 residues. Germline CDR1 is SGDLS and CDR2 is YYNGEE. The CDR3 reads CASSDDSLSSYEQYF. For the CDR3, the DNA is TGTGCCAGCAGTGATGACAGTCTGAGCTCCTACGAGCAGTACTTC.